Listed below are T cell receptor beta chains from one sample, sequenced in a study of neurological immune-mediated disorders. TCRdb passed the 5' RACE reads through MiXCR, listing each CDR3 protein once. The data show about 65,000 distinct CDR3 sequences, approximately 4.2% seen once. What was sequenced was PBMCs. These receptor sequences come from a man in his fifties with multiple sclerosis. The CDR3 runs from the conserved cysteine through the conserved F or W. Each record gives: CDR3 protein, CDR3 DNA, clone size, V gene, D gene, J gene. The D gene is left open where the match is weak. Clone size appears in some rows only: once, few, many, or a class for an expanded clone.

CSARIGQFYNEQFF	TGCAGTGCTAGGATTGGACAGTTCTACAATGAGCAGTTCTTC	many	TRBV20-1	NA	TRBJ2-1
CASSLRSGELFF	TGCGCCAGCAGCCTACGGTCCGGGGAGCTGTTTTTT	many	TRBV5-1	NA	TRBJ2-2
CASSEQGMVSQETQYF	TGTGCCAGCAGTGAACAGGGGATGGTTTCCCAAGAGACCCAGTACTTC	many	TRBV2	NA	TRBJ2-5
CASSLVGSRGGSPLNF	TGCGCCAGCAGCTTGGTAGGGTCCAGGGGAGGCTCACCCCTCAACTTT	many	TRBV5-1	NA	TRBJ1-6
CSAPGQGATLHF	TGCAGTGCTCCGGGACAGGGGGCCACCCTCCACTTT	many	TRBV20-1	TRBD1	TRBJ1-6
CASSFRGGPETQYF	TGTGCCAGCAGCTTTCGCGGGGGGCCGGAGACCCAGTACTTC	many	TRBV5-4	TRBD2	TRBJ2-5
CASSTQEEETQYF	TGTGCCAGTAGTACCCAGGAGGAAGAGACCCAGTACTTC	many	TRBV19	NA	TRBJ2-5
CASSQDLGQGHNEQFF	TGCGCCAGCAGCCAAGATCTCGGACAGGGACACAATGAGCAGTTCTTC	many	TRBV4-3	TRBD1	TRBJ2-1
CATIQRTPSYSNQPQNF	TGTGCCACGATACAAAGGACCCCCAGCTACAGCAATCAGCCCCAGAATTTT	few	TRBV21-1	NA	TRBJ1-5
CASSPNPGTSDSYNEQFF	TGTGCCAGCAGTCCCAATCCCGGGACTAGTGATTCCTACAATGAGCAGTTCTTC	many	TRBV6-6	TRBD2	TRBJ2-1
CSARVRRGQGFSPLHF	TGCAGTGCTAGAGTGCGGAGGGGACAGGGGTTTTCGCCCCTCCACTTT	many	TRBV20-1	TRBD1	TRBJ1-6
CASSSGQGGSPLHF	TGTGCCAGCAGCTCGGGACAGGGGGGATCACCCCTCCACTTT	many	TRBV5-6	TRBD1	TRBJ1-6
CASSPGNSPLNF	TGTGCCAGCAGCCCAGGGAATTCACCCCTCAACTTT	many	TRBV4-2	NA	TRBJ1-6
CASSRRQDYGYTF	TGTGCCAGCAGCCGCCGACAGGACTATGGCTACACCTTC	many	TRBV7-2	NA	TRBJ1-2
CASSRQGLAGGRNF	TGTGCCAGCAGCCGGCAGGGACTAGCGGGGGGCCGAAACTTC	many	TRBV7-2	TRBD2	TRBJ2-7
CAISDAGVFDEQYF	TGTGCCATCAGTGATGCGGGTGTCTTCGACGAGCAGTACTTC	many	TRBV10-3	NA	TRBJ2-7
CASSQGPNYGYTF	TGTGCCAGCAGCCAAGGACCAAACTATGGCTACACCTTC	many	TRBV14	NA	TRBJ1-2
CSASPGWYWYGYTF	TGCAGTGCTAGTCCCGGCTGGTATTGGTATGGCTACACCTTC	many	TRBV20-1	NA	TRBJ1-2
CASSNSGSGSNQPQHF	TGTGCCAGCTCGAACTCCGGTTCGGGTAGCAATCAGCCCCAGCATTTT	NA	TRBV12-3/TRBV12-4	NA	TRBJ1-5
CASSGGLETQYF	TGTGCCAGCTCGGGGGGTCTTGAGACCCAGTACTTC	many	TRBV28	TRBD2	TRBJ2-5
CSARGGASNQPQNF	TGCAGTGCTAGAGGCGGGGCTAGCAATCAGCCCCAGAATTTT	NA	TRBV20-1	NA	TRBJ1-5
CASSVAGGPETQYF	TGTGCCAGCAGCGTAGCGGGGGGGCCCGAGACCCAGTACTTC	many	TRBV9	TRBD2	TRBJ2-5
CASSLEAGSFRVETQYF	TGTGCCAGCAGCTTGGAGGCCGGTTCCTTTCGGGTGGAGACCCAGTACTTC	many	TRBV5-5	NA	TRBJ2-5
CATSRASGGAGTQYF	TGTGCCACCAGCAGAGCTAGCGGGGGAGCCGGGACCCAGTACTTC	many	TRBV15	TRBD2	TRBJ2-5
CASRKQVSGELFF	TGCGCCAGTAGAAAACAGGTGTCCGGGGAGCTGTTTTTT	NA	TRBV5-1	NA	TRBJ2-2
CAIGTVDNEQFF	TGTGCCATCGGGACAGTCGACAATGAGCAGTTCTTC	many	TRBV10-3	TRBD1	TRBJ2-1
CASSLTGDSNQPQHF	TGTGCCAGCAGCTTGACCGGGGATAGCAATCAGCCCCAGCATTTT	many	TRBV5-6	NA	TRBJ1-5
CASSLVTMNTGELFF	TGTGCCAGCAGCTTAGTTACGATGAACACCGGGGAGCTGTTTTTT	few	TRBV11-2	NA	TRBJ2-2
CASSEVGQASGWFF	TGTGCCAGCAGTGAAGTCGGACAGGCGTCAGGGTGGTTCTTC	many	TRBV6-1	TRBD1	TRBJ2-1
CASSRAFLWGYEQYF	TGTGCCAGCAGCCGAGCGTTTTTGTGGGGCTACGAGCAGTACTTC	many	TRBV5-5	NA	TRBJ2-7
CSAQGTGELFF	TGCAGTGCTCAGGGTACCGGGGAGCTGTTTTTT	many	TRBV20-1	NA	TRBJ2-2
CASSPKTVSGVSGANVLTF	TGCGCCAGCAGCCCCAAAACCGTCTCCGGCGTCTCTGGGGCCAACGTCCTGACTTTC	many	TRBV4-1	NA	TRBJ2-6
CAIRSGVVTGELFF	TGTGCCATCCGGTCGGGGGTTGTAACCGGGGAGCTGTTTTTT	many	TRBV10-3	NA	TRBJ2-2
CASSRLDRGTGELFF	TGTGCCAGCAGCCGCCTGGACAGGGGGACCGGGGAGCTGTTTTTT	many	TRBV6-5	TRBD1	TRBJ2-2
CASRWTSGGAYNEQFF	TGCGCCAGCAGGTGGACTAGCGGGGGGGCTTACAATGAGCAGTTCTTC	many	TRBV5-1	TRBD2	TRBJ2-1
CASSLSGRLETQHF	TGCGCCAGCAGCTTGAGCGGGAGGTTGGAGACCCAGCACTTC	NA	TRBV5-1	TRBD2	TRBJ2-5
CASSKARAYSPLHF	TGTGCCAGCAGCAAAGCCAGAGCCTATTCACCCCTCCACTTT	many	TRBV7-9	NA	TRBJ1-6
CASSYSMFAPPGGNTEAFF	TGTGCCAGCAGTTACTCGATGTTCGCACCTCCCGGGGGGAACACTGAAGCTTTCTTT	NA	TRBV6-5	NA	TRBJ1-1
CASSLLPDTYEQYF	TGTGCCAGCAGCTTGCTGCCCGATACCTACGAGCAGTACTTC	many	TRBV5-5	NA	TRBJ2-7
CASSLASLNSGNTIYF	TGCGCCAGCAGCTTGGCCTCCTTAAACTCTGGAAACACCATATATTTT	many	TRBV5-1	NA	TRBJ1-3
CASSPLGTGNYGYTF	TGTGCCAGCAGTCCACTAGGGACAGGCAACTATGGCTACACCTTC	many	TRBV6-5	TRBD1	TRBJ1-2
CAISPGGHTGELFF	TGTGCCATCAGCCCAGGGGGCCACACCGGGGAGCTGTTTTTT	many	TRBV10-3	TRBD1	TRBJ2-2
CASSQVADSSYEQYF	TGCGCCAGCAGCCAAGTCGCTGACAGCTCCTACGAGCAGTACTTC	many	TRBV4-1	NA	TRBJ2-7
CSARALGQTLNTEAFF	TGCAGTGCTAGAGCCCTGGGACAGACCTTGAACACTGAAGCTTTCTTT	few	TRBV20-1	TRBD1	TRBJ1-1